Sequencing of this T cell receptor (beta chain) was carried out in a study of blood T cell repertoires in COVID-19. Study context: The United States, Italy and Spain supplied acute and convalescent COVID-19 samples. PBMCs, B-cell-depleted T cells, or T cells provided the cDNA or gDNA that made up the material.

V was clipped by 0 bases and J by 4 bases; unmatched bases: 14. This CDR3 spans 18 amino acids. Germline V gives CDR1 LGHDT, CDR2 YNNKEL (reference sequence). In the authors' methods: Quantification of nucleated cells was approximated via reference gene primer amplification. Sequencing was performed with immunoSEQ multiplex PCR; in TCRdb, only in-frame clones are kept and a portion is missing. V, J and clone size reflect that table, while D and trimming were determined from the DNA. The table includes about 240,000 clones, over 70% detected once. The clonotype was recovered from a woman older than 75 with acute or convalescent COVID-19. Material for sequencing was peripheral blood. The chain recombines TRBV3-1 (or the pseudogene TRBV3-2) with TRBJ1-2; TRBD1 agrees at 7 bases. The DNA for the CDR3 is TGTGCCAGCAGCCAAGACGCCGTGGGACAGCCCACTCCCTATGGCTACACCTTC. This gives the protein CASSQDAVGQPTPYGYTF.